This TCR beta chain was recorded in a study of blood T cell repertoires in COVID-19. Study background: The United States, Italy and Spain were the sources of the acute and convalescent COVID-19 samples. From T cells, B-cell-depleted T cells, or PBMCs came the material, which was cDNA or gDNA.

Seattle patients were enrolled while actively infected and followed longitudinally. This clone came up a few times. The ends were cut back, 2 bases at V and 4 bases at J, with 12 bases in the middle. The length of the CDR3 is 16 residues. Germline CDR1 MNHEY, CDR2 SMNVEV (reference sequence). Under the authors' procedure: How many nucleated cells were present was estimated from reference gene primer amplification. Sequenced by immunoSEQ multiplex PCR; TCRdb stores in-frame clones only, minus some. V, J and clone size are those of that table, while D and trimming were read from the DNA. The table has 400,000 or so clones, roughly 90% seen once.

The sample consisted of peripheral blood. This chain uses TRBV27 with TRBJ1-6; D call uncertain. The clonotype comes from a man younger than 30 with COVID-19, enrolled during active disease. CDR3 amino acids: CASSLSPSGYNSPLHF. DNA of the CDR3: TGTGCCAGCAGTTTAAGCCCATCGGGTTATAATTCACCCCTCCACTTT.